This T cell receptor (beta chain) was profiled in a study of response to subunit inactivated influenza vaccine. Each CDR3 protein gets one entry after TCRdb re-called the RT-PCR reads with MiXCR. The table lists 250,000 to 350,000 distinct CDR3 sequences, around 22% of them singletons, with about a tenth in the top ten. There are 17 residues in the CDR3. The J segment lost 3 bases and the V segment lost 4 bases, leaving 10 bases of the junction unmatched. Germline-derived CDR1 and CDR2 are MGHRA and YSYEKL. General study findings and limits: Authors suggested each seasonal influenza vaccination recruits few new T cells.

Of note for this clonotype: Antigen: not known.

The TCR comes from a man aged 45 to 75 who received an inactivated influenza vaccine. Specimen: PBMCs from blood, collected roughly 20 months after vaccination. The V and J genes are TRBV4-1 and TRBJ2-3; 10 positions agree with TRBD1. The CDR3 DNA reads TGCGCCAGCAGCCGATTACCGGGACAGGGGAAAACAGATACGCAGTATTTT. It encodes CASSRLPGQGKTDTQYF.